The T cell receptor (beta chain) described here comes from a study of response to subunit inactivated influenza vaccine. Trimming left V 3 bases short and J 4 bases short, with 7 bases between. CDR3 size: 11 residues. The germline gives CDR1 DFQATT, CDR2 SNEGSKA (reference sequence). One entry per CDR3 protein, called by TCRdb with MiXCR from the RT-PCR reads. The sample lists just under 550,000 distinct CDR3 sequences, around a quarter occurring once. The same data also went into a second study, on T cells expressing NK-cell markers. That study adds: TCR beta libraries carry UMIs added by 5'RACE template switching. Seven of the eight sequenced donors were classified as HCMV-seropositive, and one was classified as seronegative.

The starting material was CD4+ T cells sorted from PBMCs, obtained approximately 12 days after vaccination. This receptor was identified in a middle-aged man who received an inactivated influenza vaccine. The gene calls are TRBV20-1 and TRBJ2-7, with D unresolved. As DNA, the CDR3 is TGCAGTGCTAGGGACGGGTACGAGCAGTACTTC. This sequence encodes CSARDGYEQYF.